The present T cell receptor beta chain was sequenced within a study of post-analysis software for immune sequencing data. Study-level information: Relapsing-remitting, secondary progressive and progressive-relapsing forms made up the multiple sclerosis disease courses. Overall study findings and caveats: Patients had higher frequencies than controls of about 5 TRBV segments, including TRBV5-6, TRBV5-1 and TRBV20-1. Under the F measure, samples that were prepared in one batch clustered strongly together.

Worth noting for this clonotype: Its antigen is unknown.

TCR beta cDNA libraries had unique molecular identifiers. About 500,000 cDNA molecules were obtained per 1 to 10 million input T cells. One entry per CDR3 protein, called by TCRdb with MiXCR from the PCR reads. The sample lists about 810,000 distinct CDR3 sequences; approximately 53% were seen once. Looked up from germline, CDR1 is SGHVS and CDR2 is FNYEAQ. Trimming took 3 bases from V and 5 from J, leaving 10 bases between them. This CDR3 comprises 13 residues. Sequences were obtained from blood. The sequence derives from a girl aged 5 to 17 with multiple sclerosis. V is TRBV7-6 and J is TRBJ2-5; D not resolved. CDR3 DNA sequence: TGTGCCAGCAGCTTTAACCCCCCGGAGACCCAGTACTTC. The encoded protein is CASSFNPPETQYF.